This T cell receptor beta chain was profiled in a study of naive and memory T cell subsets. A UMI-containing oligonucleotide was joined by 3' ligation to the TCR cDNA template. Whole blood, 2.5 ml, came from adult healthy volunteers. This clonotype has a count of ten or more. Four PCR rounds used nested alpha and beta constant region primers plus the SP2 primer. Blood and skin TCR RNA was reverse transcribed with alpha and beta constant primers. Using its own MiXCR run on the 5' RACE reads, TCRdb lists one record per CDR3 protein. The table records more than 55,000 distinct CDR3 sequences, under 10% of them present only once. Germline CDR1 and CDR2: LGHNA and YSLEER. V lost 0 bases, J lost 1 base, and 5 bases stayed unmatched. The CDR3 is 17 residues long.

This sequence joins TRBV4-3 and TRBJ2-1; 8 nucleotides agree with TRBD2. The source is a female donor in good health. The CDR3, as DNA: TGCGCCAGCAGCCAAGATTCGTCTAGCGGGTCCTACAATGAGCAGTTCTTC. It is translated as CASSQDSSSGSYNEQFF.